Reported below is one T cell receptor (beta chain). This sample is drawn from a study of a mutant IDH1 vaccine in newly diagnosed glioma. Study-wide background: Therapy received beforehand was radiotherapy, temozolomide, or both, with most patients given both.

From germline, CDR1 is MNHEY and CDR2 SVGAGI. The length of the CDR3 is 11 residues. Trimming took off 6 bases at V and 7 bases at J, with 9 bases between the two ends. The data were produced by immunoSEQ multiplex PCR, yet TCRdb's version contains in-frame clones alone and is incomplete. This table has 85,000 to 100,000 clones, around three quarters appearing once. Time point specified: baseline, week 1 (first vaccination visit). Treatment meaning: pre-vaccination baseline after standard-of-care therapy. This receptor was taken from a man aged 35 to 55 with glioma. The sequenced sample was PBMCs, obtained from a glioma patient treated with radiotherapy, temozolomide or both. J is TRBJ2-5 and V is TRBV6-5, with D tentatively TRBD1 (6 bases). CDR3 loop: CASRETGTQYF. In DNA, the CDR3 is TGTGCCAGCAGAGAGACAGGGACCCAGTACTTC.